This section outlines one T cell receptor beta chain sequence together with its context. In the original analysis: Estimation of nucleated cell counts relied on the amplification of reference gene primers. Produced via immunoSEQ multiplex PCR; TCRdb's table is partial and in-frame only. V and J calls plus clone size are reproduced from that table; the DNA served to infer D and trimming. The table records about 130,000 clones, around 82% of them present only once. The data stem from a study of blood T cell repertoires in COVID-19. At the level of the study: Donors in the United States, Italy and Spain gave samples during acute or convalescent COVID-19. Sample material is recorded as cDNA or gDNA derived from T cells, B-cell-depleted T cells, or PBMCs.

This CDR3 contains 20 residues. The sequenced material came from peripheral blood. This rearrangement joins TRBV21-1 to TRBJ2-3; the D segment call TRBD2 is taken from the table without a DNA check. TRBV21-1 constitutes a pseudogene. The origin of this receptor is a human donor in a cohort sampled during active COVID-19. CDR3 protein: CASSPRGRLAGRRSTDTQYF. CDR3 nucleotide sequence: TGTGCCAGCAGCCCCAGGGGGCGCCTAGCGGGAAGGAGGAGCACAGATACGCAGTATTTT.